The subject of this entry is one T cell receptor (beta chain). The record originates from a study of breast tumors, draining lymph nodes, adjacent tissues. TCRdb passed the multiplex PCR reads through MiXCR, listing each CDR3 protein once. The sample records 100,000 to 150,000 distinct CDR3 sequences, roughly 21% being singletons. V shed 3 bases, J shed 10 bases, and the junction held 5 bases outside the gene matches. This CDR3 has 13 amino acids. CDR1 is LGHDT and CDR2 is YNNKEL in the germline V gene (reference sequence). Breast cancer patients provided tissue from their axillary draining lymph nodes.

The sequencing input was axillary lymph node tissue. The TCR comes from a female donor with breast cancer. Some clones in this sample may be carry-over from other donors' samples. V gene TRBV3-1 combines with J gene TRBJ1-2; 10 bases fit TRBD1. CDR3 coding DNA: TGTGCCAGCAGCCACGGGACAGGGGTAGACTACACCTTC. Its translation: CASSHGTGVDYTF.